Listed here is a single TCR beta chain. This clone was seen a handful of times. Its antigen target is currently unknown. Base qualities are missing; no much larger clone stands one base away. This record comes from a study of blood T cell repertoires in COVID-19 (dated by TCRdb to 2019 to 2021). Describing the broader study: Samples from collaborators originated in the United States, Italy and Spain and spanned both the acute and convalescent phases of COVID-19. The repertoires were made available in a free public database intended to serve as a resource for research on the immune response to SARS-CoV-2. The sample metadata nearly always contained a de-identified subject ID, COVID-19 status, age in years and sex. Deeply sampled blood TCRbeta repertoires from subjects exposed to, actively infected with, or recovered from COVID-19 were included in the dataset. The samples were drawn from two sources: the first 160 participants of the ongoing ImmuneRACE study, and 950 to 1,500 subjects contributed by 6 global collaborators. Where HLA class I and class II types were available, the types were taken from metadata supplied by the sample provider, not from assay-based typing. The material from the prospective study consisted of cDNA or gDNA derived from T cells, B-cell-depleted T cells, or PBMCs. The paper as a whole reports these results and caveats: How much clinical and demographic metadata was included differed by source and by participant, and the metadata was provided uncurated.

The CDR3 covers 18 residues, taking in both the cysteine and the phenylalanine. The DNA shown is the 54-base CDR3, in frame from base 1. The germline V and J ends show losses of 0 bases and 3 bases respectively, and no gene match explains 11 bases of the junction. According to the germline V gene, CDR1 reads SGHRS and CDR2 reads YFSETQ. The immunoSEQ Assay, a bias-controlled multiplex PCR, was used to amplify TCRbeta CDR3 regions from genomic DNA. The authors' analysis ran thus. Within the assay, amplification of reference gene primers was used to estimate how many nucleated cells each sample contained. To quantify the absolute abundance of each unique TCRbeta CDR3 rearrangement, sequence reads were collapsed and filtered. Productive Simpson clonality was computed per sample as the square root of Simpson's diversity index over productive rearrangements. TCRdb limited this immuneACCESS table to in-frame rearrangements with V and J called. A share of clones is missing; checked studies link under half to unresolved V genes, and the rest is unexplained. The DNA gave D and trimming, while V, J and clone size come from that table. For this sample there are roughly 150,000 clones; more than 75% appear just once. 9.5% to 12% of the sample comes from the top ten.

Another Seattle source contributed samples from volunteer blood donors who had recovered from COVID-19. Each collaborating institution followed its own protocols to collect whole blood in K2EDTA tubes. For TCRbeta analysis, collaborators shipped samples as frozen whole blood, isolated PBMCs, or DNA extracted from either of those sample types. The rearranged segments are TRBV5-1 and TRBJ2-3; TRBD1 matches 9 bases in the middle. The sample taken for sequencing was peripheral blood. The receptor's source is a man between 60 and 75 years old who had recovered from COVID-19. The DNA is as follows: TGCGCCAGCAGCTTGGCCCTACGGGACAGGGTGACGACAGATACGCAGTATTTT. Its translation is CASSLALRDRVTTDTQYF.